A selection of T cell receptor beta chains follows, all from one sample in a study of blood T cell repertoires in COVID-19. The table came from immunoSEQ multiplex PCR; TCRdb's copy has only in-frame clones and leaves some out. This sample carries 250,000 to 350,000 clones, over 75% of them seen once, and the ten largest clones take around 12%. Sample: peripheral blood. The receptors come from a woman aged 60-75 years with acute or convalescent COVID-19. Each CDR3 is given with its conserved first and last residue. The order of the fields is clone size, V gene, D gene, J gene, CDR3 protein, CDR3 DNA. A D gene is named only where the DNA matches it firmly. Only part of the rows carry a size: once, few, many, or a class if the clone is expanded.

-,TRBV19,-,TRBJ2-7,CASSTPQGVSYEQYF,TGTGCCAGTAGTACCCCACAGGGAGTGTCCTACGAGCAGTACTTC
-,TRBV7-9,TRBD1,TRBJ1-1,CASRPQGKTEAFF,TGTGCCAGCAGGCCACAGGGGAAGACTGAAGCTTTCTTT
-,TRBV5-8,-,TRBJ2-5,CASSPGERAQYF,TGTGCCAGCAGCCCGGGAGAGAGGGCCCAGTACTTC
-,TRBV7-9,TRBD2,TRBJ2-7,CASSATTSGRDYEQYF,TGTGCCAGCAGCGCGACTACCAGCGGGAGGGACTACGAGCAGTACTTC
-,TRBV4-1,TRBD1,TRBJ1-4,CASSQTDRGPEKLFF,TGCGCCAGCAGCCAGACCGACAGGGGGCCTGAAAAACTGTTTTTT
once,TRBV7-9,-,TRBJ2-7,CASSLDQGMAYEQYF,TGTGCCAGCAGCTTAGATCAGGGAATGGCCTACGAGCAGTACTTC
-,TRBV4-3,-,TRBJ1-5,CASSQDRGSNQPQHF,TGCGCCAGCAGCCAAGATAGAGGGAGCAATCAGCCCCAGCATTTT
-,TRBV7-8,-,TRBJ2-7,CASSLGIGGPGDEQYF,TGTGCCAGCAGCTTAGGGATCGGGGGGCCAGGGGACGAGCAGTACTTC
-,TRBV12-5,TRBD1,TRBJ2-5,CASGLPGTEETQYF,TGTGCTAGTGGTTTGCCTGGGACAGAAGAGACCCAGTACTTC
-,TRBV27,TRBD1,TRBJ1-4,CASSLSGDRGLGGEKLFF,TGTGCCAGCAGTTTATCAGGCGACAGGGGGCTAGGAGGTGAAAAACTGTTTTTT
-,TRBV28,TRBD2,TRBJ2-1,CASIPSGRGPNEQFF,TGTGCCAGCATTCCTAGCGGGAGGGGCCCCAATGAGCAGTTCTTC
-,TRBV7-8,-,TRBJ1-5,CASGPAAGPNQPQHF,TGTGCCAGCGGCCCAGCTGCGGGGCCCAATCAGCCCCAGCATTTT
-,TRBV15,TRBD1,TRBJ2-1,CATSRGGGQGEVEQFF,TGTGCCACCAGCAGAGGCGGGGGACAGGGAGAGGTTGAGCAGTTCTTC
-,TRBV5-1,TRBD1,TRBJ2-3,CASSGLFHDRGRGTDTQYF,TGCGCCAGCAGCGGATTGTTCCATGACAGGGGAAGGGGCACAGATACGCAGTATTTT
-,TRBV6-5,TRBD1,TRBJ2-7,CASSNTGVEQYF,TGTGCCAGCAGTAACACAGGGGTTGAGCAGTACTTC
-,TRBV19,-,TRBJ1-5,CASSIPGHSIQPQHF,TGTGCCAGTAGTATCCCGGGACATTCCATTCAGCCCCAGCATTTT
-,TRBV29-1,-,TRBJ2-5,CSVDGGRETQYF,TGCAGCGTTGATGGCGGGCGAGAGACCCAGTACTTC
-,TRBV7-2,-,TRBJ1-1,CASSLSTGPVDTEAFF,TGTGCCAGCAGCTTGTCAACAGGTCCGGTGGACACTGAAGCTTTCTTT
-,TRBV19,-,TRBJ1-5,CASSVGDPSNQPQHF,TGTGCCAGTAGTGTGGGCGATCCAAGCAATCAGCCCCAGCATTTT
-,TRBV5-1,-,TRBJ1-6,CASSLEGAYNSPLHF,TGCGCCAGCAGCTTGGAAGGGGCCTATAATTCACCCCTCCACTTT
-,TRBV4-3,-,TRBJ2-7,CASSQDHGGSYEQYF,TGCGCCAGCAGCCAAGATCATGGGGGGAGTTACGAGCAGTACTTC
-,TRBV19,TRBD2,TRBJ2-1,CASTGEGKDNEQFF,TGTGCCAGTACGGGGGAGGGGAAGGACAATGAGCAGTTCTTC
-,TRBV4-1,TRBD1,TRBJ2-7,CASRTGGGSYEQYF,TGCGCCAGCAGGACAGGGGGGGGGTCCTACGAGCAGTACTTC
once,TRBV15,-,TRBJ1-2,CATGRGHGYTF,TGTGCCACCGGGAGGGGCCATGGCTACACCTTC
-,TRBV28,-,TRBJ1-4,CASSLGQGITNEKLFF,TGTGCCAGCAGTTTGGGTCAGGGGATAACTAATGAAAAACTGTTTTTT
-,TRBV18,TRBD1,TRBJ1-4,CASSPRQGNNEKLFF,TGTGCCAGCTCACCACGACAGGGGAATAATGAAAAACTGTTTTTT
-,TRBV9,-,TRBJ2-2,CASSVAGAGGELFF,TGTGCCAGCAGCGTAGCAGGGGCCGGCGGGGAGCTGTTTTTT
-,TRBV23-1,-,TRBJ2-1,CASSREDCYNEQFF,TGCGCCAGCAGTCGGGAGGACTGCTACAATGAGCAGTTCTTC
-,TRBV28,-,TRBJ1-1,CASNRARGTLVLGTEAFF,TGTGCCAGCAATCGGGCTAGGGGAACACTCGTTCTGGGCACTGAAGCTTTCTTT
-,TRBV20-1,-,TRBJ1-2,CSASKPTNYGYTF,TGCAGTGCTAGTAAGCCCACTAACTATGGCTACACCTTC
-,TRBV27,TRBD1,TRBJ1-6,CASSDRGGNSPLHF,TGTGCCAGCAGTGACAGGGGCGGCAATTCACCCCTCCACTTT
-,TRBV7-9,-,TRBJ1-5,CASSLSSGVGNQPQHF,TGTGCCAGCAGCTTATCGTCAGGGGTTGGCAATCAGCCCCAGCATTTT
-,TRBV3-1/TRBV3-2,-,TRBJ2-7,CASSQVGGKTYEQYF,TGTGCCAGCAGCCAAGTGGGCGGGAAGACCTACGAGCAGTACTTC
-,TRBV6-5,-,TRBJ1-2,CASTGQGRDYGYTF,TGTGCCAGCACGGGGCAGGGGCGGGACTATGGCTACACCTTC
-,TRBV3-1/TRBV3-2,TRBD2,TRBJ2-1,CASSPSGGQYNEQFF,TGTGCCAGCAGCCCAAGCGGGGGGCAGTACAATGAGCAGTTCTTC
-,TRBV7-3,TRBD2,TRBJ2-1,CASSFRTSGSSGYNEQFF,TGTGCCAGCAGCTTCCGGACTAGCGGGAGTTCGGGTTACAATGAGCAGTTCTTC
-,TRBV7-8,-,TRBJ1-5,CASSLGSVNQPQHF,TGTGCCAGCAGCTTAGGGTCAGTCAATCAGCCCCAGCATTTT
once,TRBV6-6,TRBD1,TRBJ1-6,CASSLARQGHNSPLHF,TGTGCCAGCAGTTTAGCTCGACAGGGACATAATTCACCCCTCCACTTT
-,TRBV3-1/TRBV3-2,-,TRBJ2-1,CASSQPGNEQFF,TGTGCCAGCAGTCAACCGGGCAATGAGCAGTTCTTC
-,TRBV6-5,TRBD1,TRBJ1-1,CASSTDRDTEAFF,TGTGCCAGCAGTACGGACAGGGACACTGAAGCTTTCTTT
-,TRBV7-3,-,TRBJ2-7,CASSATGGAGEQYF,TGTGCCAGCAGCGCCACAGGGGGGGCAGGCGAGCAGTACTTC
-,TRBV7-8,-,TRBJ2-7,CASSLGQGSSYEQYF,TGTGCCAGCAGCTTAGGGCAGGGCAGCTCCTACGAGCAGTACTTC
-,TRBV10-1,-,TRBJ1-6,CASSVSAGYNSPLHF,TGCGCCAGCAGTGTATCCGCGGGGTATAATTCACCCCTCCACTTT
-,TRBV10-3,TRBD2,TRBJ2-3,CAISEGLAASTDTQYF,TGTGCCATCAGTGAGGGTCTAGCGGCTAGCACAGATACGCAGTATTTT
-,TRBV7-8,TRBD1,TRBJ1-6,CASSLATGENSPLHF,TGTGCCAGCAGCTTAGCGACAGGGGAGAATTCACCCCTCCACTTT
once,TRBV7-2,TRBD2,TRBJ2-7,CASSLVSGGDLYEQYF,TGTGCCAGCAGCTTAGTTAGCGGGGGCGACCTCTACGAGCAGTACTTC
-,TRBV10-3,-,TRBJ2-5,CAIMIQGGGTQYF,TGTGCCATCATGATCCAGGGAGGTGGGACCCAGTACTTC
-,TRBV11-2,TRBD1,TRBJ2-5,CASSLDTGGQETQYF,TGTGCCAGCAGCTTAGATACAGGGGGGCAAGAGACCCAGTACTTC
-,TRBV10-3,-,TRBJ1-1,CAISEEVGGTEAFF,TGTGCCATCAGTGAGGAGGTAGGAGGCACTGAAGCTTTCTTT
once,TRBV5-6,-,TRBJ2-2,CASSLEGLISGTGELFF,TGTGCCAGCAGCTTGGAAGGCCTGATAAGCGGCACCGGGGAGCTGTTTTTT
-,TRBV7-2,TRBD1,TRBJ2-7,CASSPRTGNEQYF,TGTGCCAGCAGCCCCCGGACAGGGAACGAGCAGTACTTC
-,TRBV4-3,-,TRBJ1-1,CASSQAPSGTEAFF,TGCGCCAGCAGCCAAGCACCGAGCGGGACTGAAGCTTTCTTT
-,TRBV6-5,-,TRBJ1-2,CASSSGNYGYTF,TGTGCCAGCAGTTCAGGCAACTATGGCTACACCTTC